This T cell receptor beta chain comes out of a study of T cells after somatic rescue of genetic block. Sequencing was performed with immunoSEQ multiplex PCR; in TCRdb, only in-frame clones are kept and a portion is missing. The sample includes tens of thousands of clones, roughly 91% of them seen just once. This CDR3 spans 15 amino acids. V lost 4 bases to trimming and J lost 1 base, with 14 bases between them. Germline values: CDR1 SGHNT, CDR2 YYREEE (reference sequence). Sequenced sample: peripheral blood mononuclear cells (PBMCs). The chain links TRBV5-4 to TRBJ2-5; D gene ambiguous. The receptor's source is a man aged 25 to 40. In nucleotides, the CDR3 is TGTGCCAGCAGCCCCACGTCGGGTGGCCAAGAGACCCAGTACTTC. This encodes CASSPTSGGQETQYF.